These 23 T cell receptor beta chains originate from one sample sequenced in a study of regulatory T cells in long-lasting Graves disease. Time point specified: persistent/refractory GD, antithyroid drugs over 5 years with positive TRAb. RNA from PBMCs was the source of the TCR library. Researchers made TCR beta libraries by using iRepertoire HTBI primers and running Arm-PCR on CDR3 regions. TCRdb redid the calling of the multiplex PCR reads with MiXCR, one entry per CDR3 protein. The top ten hold less than 30% of the sample, which has some 340,000 distinct CDR3 sequences, roughly 24% seen once. Material: peripheral blood mononuclear cells (PBMCs), obtained when the disease was refractory, from a patient treated with antithyroid drugs. These receptors were taken from a woman in her thirties or forties with Graves disease.

In this sample, this clonotype turned up a few times. The chain recombines TRBV10-3 with TRBJ2-1; 12 bases are a match to TRBD1. The CDR3 loop spans 16 amino acids. Germline V gene lookup returns CDR1 ENHRY and CDR2 SYGVKD. V trimming: 7 bases; J trimming: 6 bases; junction bases outside the gene matches: 10. Here the CDR3 reads CAITYAGTGGFNEQFF. Here the CDR3 DNA reads TGTGCCATCACTTACGCCGGGACAGGGGGCTTCAATGAGCAGTTCTTC.

This clonotype was observed a few times. The rearrangement joins TRBV30 to TRBJ1-1; D unresolved. Trimming left V 7 bases short and J 5 bases short, with 11 bases between. The germline CDR1 and CDR2 sequences are GTSNPN and SVGIG (reference sequence). This CDR3 has 11 amino acids. The CDR3 spells CASTAGTEAFF. CDR3 DNA: TGTGCCTCCACGGCCGGGACTGAAGCTTTCTTT. Filled out from reference TRBV30 and TRBJ1-1, the complete variable domain reads SQTIHQWPATLVQPVGSPLSLECTVEGTSNPNLYWYRQAAGRGLQLLFYSVGIGQISSEVPQNLSASRPQDRQFILSSKKLLLSDSGFYLCASTAGTEAFFGQGTRLTVV.

Only a few counts were recorded for this clonotype. The chain links TRBV4-1 to TRBJ2-4; 7 nucleotides line up with TRBD2. CDR1 and CDR2 (germline): MGHRA, YSYEKL. With 4 bases clipped from V and 0 bases from J, the junction kept 9 bases outside the gene matches. The CDR3 is 17 residues long. CDR3 bases: TGCGCCAGCAGCCGGGGGAGGGCCGTTGGAGCCAAAAACATTCAGTACTTC. This encodes CASSRGRAVGAKNIQYF.

This chain links TRBV24-1 with TRBJ2-5, with no clear D. V lost 4 bases, J lost 0 bases, and 11 bases lay in between. The CDR3 is 15 amino acids. The germline gives CDR1 KGHDR, CDR2 SFDVKD. For the CDR3, the DNA is TGTGCCACCAGTGAGTCCAGACCGTACCAAGAGACCCAGTACTTC. It encodes CATSESRPYQETQYF.

In this sample, this clonotype turned up many times. This chain links TRBV19 with TRBJ2-7; D may match TRBD1 or TRBD2 (5 bases each). V lost 3 bases and J lost 7, with 16 bases in between. Looked up from germline, CDR1 is LNHDA and CDR2 is SQIVND (reference sequence). The CDR3 contains 14 residues. DNA for the CDR3: TGTGCCAGTAGTATCCTCGGGACGGCGGCTGAGCAGTACTTC. It encodes CASSILGTAAEQYF. Variable domain in full (rest from reference TRBV19 and TRBJ2-7): DGGITQSPKYLFRKEGQNVTLSCEQNLNHDAMYWYRQDPGQGLRLIYYSQIVNDFQKGDIAEGYSVSREKKESFPLTVTSAQKNPTAFYLCASSILGTAAEQYFGPGTRLTVT.

This clonotype was counted many times. The gene calls are TRBV27 and TRBJ2-5; D is uncertain. Germline-derived CDR1 and CDR2 are MNHEY and SMNVEV (reference sequence). The CDR3 spans 13 residues. The germline V and J ends were trimmed by 2 bases and 9 bases, with 13 bases remaining between them. This chain's CDR3 is CASSLTVAAPQYF. The DNA of the CDR3 is TGTGCCAGCAGTTTAACGGTAGCCGCGCCCCAGTACTTC.

This clonotype has a count of ten or more. The gene calls are TRBV20-1 and TRBJ2-7, with no clear D. The CDR3 length is 15 residues. Looked up from germline, CDR1 is DFQATT and CDR2 is SNEGSKA (reference sequence). Trimming pared 1 base from V and 3 bases from J, leaving 16 bases between. The chain's CDR3 is CSARAHTTNLYEQYF. CDR3 nucleotide sequence: TGCAGTGCTAGAGCCCATACTACAAACCTCTACGAGCAGTACTTC.

In its sample, this clonotype was seen many times. The chain joins TRBV11-2 to TRBJ2-7; D tentatively fits TRBD1 or TRBD2 (5 bases each). The ends were cut back, 3 bases at V and 2 bases at J, with 11 bases in the middle. CDR1 is SGHAT and CDR2 is FQNNGV in the germline V gene. This CDR3 has 14 amino acids. Here the CDR3 reads CASSLGTVAYEQYF. The CDR3 DNA reads TGTGCCAGCAGCTTGGGGACGGTGGCCTACGAGCAGTACTTC.

This clonotype was observed a few times. The J gene is TRBJ1-6, the V gene TRBV5-5; no clear D gene. In germline, CDR1 is SGHKS, CDR2 YYEKEE (reference sequence). The V end lost 2 bases, the J end lost 0 bases, and 15 bases lay between the germline ends. This CDR3 region has 18 residues. The CDR3, as DNA: TGTGCCAGCAGCTTCGGACTCATTTCGAGCTCCTATAATTCACCCCTCCACTTT. Amino acid sequence: CASSFGLISSSYNSPLHF.

This clonotype was seen many times. The chain employs TRBV11-2 and TRBJ2-7; D perhaps matches TRBD1 (6 bases). V was clipped by 4 bases and J by 5 bases, with 15 bases between them. Germline-derived CDR1 and CDR2 are SGHAT and FQNNGV. This CDR3 has 14 residues. The CDR3 DNA sequence: TGTGCCAGCAGCTCTGGACAGCCTGCCCACGAGCAGTACTTC. This codes for CASSSGQPAHEQYF. Combining the CDR3 with reference TRBV11-2 and TRBJ2-7 gives the whole variable domain EAGVAQSPRYKIIEKRQSVAFWCNPISGHATLYWYQQILGQGPKLLIQFQNNGVVDDSQLPKDRFSAERLKGVDSTLKIQPAKLEDSAVYLCASSSGQPAHEQYFGPGTRLTVT.

This clonotype was observed at least ten times. V is TRBV11-2 and J is TRBJ2-5; a possible D gene is TRBD1 (6 bases). Per the germline V gene, CDR1 is SGHAT and CDR2 is FQNNGV. The CDR3 contains 14 residues. The germline V and J ends were trimmed by 5 bases and 4 bases, with 14 bases remaining between them. This CDR3 is CASSPGQLRETQYF. The CDR3 DNA reads TGTGCCAGCAGCCCTGGACAGTTGAGAGAGACCCAGTACTTC.

This clonotype showed up just a few times. A much larger clone lies one base from this, so it may be a read error. The chain links TRBV6-1 to TRBJ1-5; possible D gene TRBD1, 6 bases. CDR3 length equals 15 residues. Germline assignment: CDR1 MNHNS and CDR2 SASEGT. V lost 6 bases and J 1 base, leaving 13 bases between the germline ends. The CDR3 sequence is CASRGTGSSNQPQHF. The CDR3 DNA reads as TGTGCCAGCAGGGGAACAGGGTCCAGCAATCAGCCCCAGCATTTT.

The V call is TRBV20-1, the J call TRBJ2-5, with D possibly being TRBD1 or TRBD2 (5 bases each). Germline loops: CDR1 DFQATT, CDR2 SNEGSKA (reference sequence). V lost 3 bases and J 3 bases, leaving 20 bases between the germline ends. The CDR3 covers 16 residues. The CDR3 spells CSARARIPGQKETQYF. CDR3 DNA sequence: TGCAGTGCTAGGGCAAGGATCCCGGGGCAGAAAGAGACCCAGTACTTC.

This clonotype was counted between two and nine times. The gene calls are TRBV5-1 and TRBJ1-2; perhaps TRBD1 as D (5 bases). Germline assignment: CDR1 SGHRS and CDR2 YFSETQ. The CDR3 contains 16 residues. V lost 4 bases to trimming and J lost 0 bases, with 16 bases between them. The CDR3 loop is CASSLGTLTANYGYTF. CDR3 nucleotide sequence: TGCGCCAGCAGCCTGGGGACCCTTACGGCTAACTATGGCTACACCTTC.

This clonotype was picked up many times. The chain carries TRBV29-1 and TRBJ2-5, with D uncertain. Per germline, CDR1 SQVTM and CDR2 ANQGSEA. The CDR3 runs to 12 residues. The V end lost 1 base, the J end lost 0 bases, and 3 bases lay between the germline ends. As DNA, the CDR3 is TGCAGCGTTGAAGCTAACCAAGAGACCCAGTACTTC. Translating gives CSVEANQETQYF.

The V call is TRBV20-1, the J call TRBJ2-7, with 8 bases identical to TRBD1. This CDR3 comprises 17 residues. V lost 0 bases to trimming and J lost 0 bases; unmatched junction nucleotides: 10. CDR1 DFQATT and CDR2 SNEGSKA come from the germline V gene (reference sequence). CDR3 DNA sequence: TGCAGTGCTAGAGATTGGACAGGGAATCATCCCTCCTACGAGCAGTACTTC. This gives the protein CSARDWTGNHPSYEQYF.

The chain has TRBV3-1 and TRBJ2-5; 10 bases are shared with TRBD1. Per the germline V gene, CDR1 is LGHDT and CDR2 is YNNKEL (reference sequence). CDR3 length: 15 residues. V gave up 5 bases and J gave up 2 bases; unmatched junction bases: 5. The DNA of the CDR3 is TGTGCCAGCAGCTACAGGACAGGGGGGCAAGAGACCCAGTACTTC. This encodes CASSYRTGGQETQYF.

This chain connects TRBV27 to TRBJ1-6; D might be TRBD1 (5 bases). The V end was cut by 4 bases, the J end by 10 bases, with 14 bases between. The length of the CDR3 is 14 residues. Germline V gives CDR1 MNHEY, CDR2 SMNVEV (reference sequence). The CDR3 coding sequence is TGTGCCAGCAGTTCTCTCGGGGGGTACTCACCCCTCCACTTT. As protein: CASSSLGGYSPLHF.

V usage is TRBV3-1 and J usage is TRBJ2-7; D perhaps matches TRBD2 (6 bases). CDR3 length equals 13 residues. Germline V gene lookup returns CDR1 LGHDT and CDR2 YNNKEL (reference sequence). Trimming took 2 bases from V and 5 from J, leaving 10 bases between them. This CDR3 is CASSQPGAHEQYF. The CDR3 bases are TGTGCCAGCAGCCAACCGGGAGCCCACGAGCAGTACTTC.

The sample holds a few counts of this clonotype. V and J are TRBV28 and TRBJ2-1, with 14 bases lining up with TRBD2. CDR1 and CDR2 from the germline V gene are MDHEN and SYDVKM. The CDR3 extends over 20 amino acids. With V trimmed by 3 bases and J by 1 base, 11 bases remained unmatched. CDR3 bases: TGTGCCAGCAGTTTCCCCCCGGGACTAGCGGGAGTTTCATCCTACAATGAGCAGTTCTTC. As protein: CASSFPPGLAGVSSYNEQFF.

This clonotype was recorded at least ten times. V gene TRBV12-3 or TRBV12-4 combines with J gene TRBJ1-1; TRBD1 is a possible D gene (5 bases). This CDR3 has 12 amino acids. The germline V and J ends were trimmed by 6 bases and 5 bases, with 10 bases remaining between them. The CDR3, as DNA: TGTGCCAGCAGCGAAAGGGGAACTGAAGCTTTCTTT. Protein product: CASSERGTEAFF.

This clonotype was seen repeatedly, ten times or more. This chain uses TRBV28 with TRBJ2-5, with 7 bases that match TRBD2. V lost 3 bases, J lost 4 bases, and 14 bases stayed unmatched. The CDR3 contains 17 residues. Germline V CDR1 and CDR2: MDHEN, SYDVKM. The CDR3 DNA reads as TGTGCCAGCAGTTTGTTGGTTGGGGCGGGAGTAAGAGAGACCCAGTACTTC. Its translation: CASSLLVGAGVRETQYF.

The table lists this clonotype with a few counts. V usage is TRBV20-1 and J usage is TRBJ2-7; D is possibly TRBD1 (5 bases). V lost 1 base, J lost 2 bases, and 15 bases lay in between. The CDR3 runs to 15 residues. Germline V gives CDR1 DFQATT, CDR2 SNEGSKA (reference sequence). In DNA form, the CDR3 reads TGCAGTGCTAGAGCTCGGACAATTACCCCCTACGAGCAGTACTTC. Translating gives CSARARTITPYEQYF.